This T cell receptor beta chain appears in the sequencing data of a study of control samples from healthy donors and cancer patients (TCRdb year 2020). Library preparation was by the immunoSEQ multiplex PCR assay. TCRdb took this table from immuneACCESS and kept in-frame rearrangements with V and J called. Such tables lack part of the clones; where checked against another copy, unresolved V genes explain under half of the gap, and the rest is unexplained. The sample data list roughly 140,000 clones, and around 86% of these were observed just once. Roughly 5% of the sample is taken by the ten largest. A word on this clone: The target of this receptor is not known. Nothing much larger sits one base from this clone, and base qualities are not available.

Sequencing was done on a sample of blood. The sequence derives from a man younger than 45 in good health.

The CDR3 has the sequence CASSLRTGGEAFF. The DNA sequence reads TGTGCCAGCAGCCTCCGGACAGGGGGCGAAGCTTTCTTT. The chain was built from TRBV7-9 and TRBJ1-1; 11 middle bases align to TRBD1. CDR1 and CDR2, per the germline V gene (reference sequence), are SEHNR and FQNEAQ. Measured from the cysteine to the phenylalanine, the CDR3 is 13 residues long. The sequence is cut down to CDR3 DNA, 39 bases in frame from base 1. Trimming takes 5 bases off V and 8 bases off J; junction bases not matched to a gene: 4. Reference TRBV7-9 and TRBJ1-1 genes cover what lies past the CDR3, so the full variable domain is DTGVSQNPRHKITKRGQNVTFRCDPISEHNRLYWYRQTLGQGPEFLTYFQNEAQLEKSRLLSDRFSAERPKGSFSTLEIQRTEQGDSAMYLCASSLRTGGEAFFGQGTRLTVV.